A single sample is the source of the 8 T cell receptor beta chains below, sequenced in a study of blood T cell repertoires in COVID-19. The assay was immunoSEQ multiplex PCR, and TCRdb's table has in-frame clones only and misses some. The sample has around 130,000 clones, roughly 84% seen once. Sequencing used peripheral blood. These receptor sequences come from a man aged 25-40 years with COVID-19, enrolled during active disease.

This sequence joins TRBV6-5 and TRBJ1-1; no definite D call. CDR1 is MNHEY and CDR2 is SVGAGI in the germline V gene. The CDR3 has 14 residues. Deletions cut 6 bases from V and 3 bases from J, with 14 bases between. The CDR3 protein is CASRGYGIDTEAFF. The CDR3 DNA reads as TGTGCCAGCAGGGGATACGGGATTGACACTGAAGCTTTCTTT.

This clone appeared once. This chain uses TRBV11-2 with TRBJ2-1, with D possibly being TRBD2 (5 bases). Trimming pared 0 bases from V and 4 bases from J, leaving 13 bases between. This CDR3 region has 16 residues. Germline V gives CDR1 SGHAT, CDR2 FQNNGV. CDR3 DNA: TGTGCCAGCAGCTTAGATGAGGCTAGCCGGTACAATGAGCAGTTCTTC. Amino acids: CASSLDEASRYNEQFF.

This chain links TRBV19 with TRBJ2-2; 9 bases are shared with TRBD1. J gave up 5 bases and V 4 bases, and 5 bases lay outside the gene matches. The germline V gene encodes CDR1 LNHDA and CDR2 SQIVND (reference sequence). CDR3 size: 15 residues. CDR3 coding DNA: TGTGCCAGTAGTAGCGGGACAGGGCTGACCGGGGAGCTGTTTTTT. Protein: CASSSGTGLTGELFF.

CDR3 coding DNA: TGTGCCAGCAGCTTAGACAGGGTCCCCGGCTACACCTTC. It codes for CASSLDRVPGYTF. The V gene is TRBV5-6, the J gene TRBJ1-2; 7 nucleotides match TRBD1. The J segment lost 8 bases and the V segment lost 2 bases, leaving 6 bases of the junction unmatched. The CDR3 has 13 amino acids. Germline V gives CDR1 SGHDT, CDR2 YYEEEE.

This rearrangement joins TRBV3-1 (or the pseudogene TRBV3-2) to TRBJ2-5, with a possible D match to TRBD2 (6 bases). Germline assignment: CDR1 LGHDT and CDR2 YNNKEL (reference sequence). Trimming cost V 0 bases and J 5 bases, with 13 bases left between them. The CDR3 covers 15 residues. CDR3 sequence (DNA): TGTGCCAGCAGCCAAGAGGTGGGAGGCTATGAGACCCAGTACTTC. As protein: CASSQEVGGYETQYF.

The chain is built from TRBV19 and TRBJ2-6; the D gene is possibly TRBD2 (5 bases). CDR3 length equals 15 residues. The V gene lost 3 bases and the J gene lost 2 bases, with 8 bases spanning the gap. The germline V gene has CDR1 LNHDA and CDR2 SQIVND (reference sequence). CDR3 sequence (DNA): TGTGCCAGTAGTATTGAGGGTGCTGGGGCCAACGTCCTGACTTTC. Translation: CASSIEGAGANVLTF. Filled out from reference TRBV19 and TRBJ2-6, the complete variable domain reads DGGITQSPKYLFRKEGQNVTLSCEQNLNHDAMYWYRQDPGQGLRLIYYSQIVNDFQKGDIAEGYSVSREKKESFPLTVTSAQKNPTAFYLCASSIEGAGANVLTFGAGSRLTVL.

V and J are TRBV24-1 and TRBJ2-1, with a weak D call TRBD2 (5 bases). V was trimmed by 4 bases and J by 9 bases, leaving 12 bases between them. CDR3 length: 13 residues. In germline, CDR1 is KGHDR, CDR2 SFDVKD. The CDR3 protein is CATSDRGLLEQFF. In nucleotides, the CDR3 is TGTGCCACCAGTGACCGCGGACTCCTTGAGCAGTTCTTC.

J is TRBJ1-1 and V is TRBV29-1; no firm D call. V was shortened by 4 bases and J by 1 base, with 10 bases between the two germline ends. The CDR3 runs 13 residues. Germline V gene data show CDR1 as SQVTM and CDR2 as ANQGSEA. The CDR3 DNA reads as TGCAGCGTTGCCCAACAACAGAACACTGAAGCTTTCTTT. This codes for CSVAQQQNTEAFF.